This T cell receptor beta chain was retrieved from a study of post-analysis software for immune sequencing data. Study context: The courses of disease that were included comprised relapsing-remitting, secondary progressive and progressive-relapsing multiple sclerosis. Findings and limits, study-wide: Patients showed TRBV5-6, TRBV5-1 and TRBV20-1 among 4 or 5 TRBV segments more frequent than in controls. Multiple sclerosis patients had significantly lower normalized Chao1 diversity than controls.

Unique molecular identifiers were present in the TCR beta cDNA libraries. Between about 0.95 and 11 million T cells gave rise to around 500,000 cDNA molecules. MiXCR, run by TCRdb on the PCR reads, gives a single entry per CDR3 protein. The table shows approximately 350,000 distinct CDR3 sequences, with approximately 33% occurring only once. About this clonotype itself: Its matching antigen is unknown.

This CDR3 spans 16 amino acids. With 5 bases removed from V and 0 bases from J, the gap between germline ends came to 18 bases. Germline V gene data show CDR1 as DFQATT and CDR2 as SNEGSKA (reference sequence). This receptor was obtained from a girl between 10 and 17 years old with multiple sclerosis. The sequenced sample was blood. The rearrangement links TRBV20-1 to TRBJ2-3; tentative D call: TRBD2 (6 bases). The CDR3 DNA is TGCAGTGCTTGGCCAGGGCGGGGCTTCAGCACAGATACGCAGTATTTT. Residues: CSAWPGRGFSTDTQYF.